This T cell receptor (beta chain) stems from a study of early T cells in non-severe SARS-CoV-2 infection. Study-level background: Chains stayed unpaired after sequencing of bulk RNA from unsorted whole blood.

TCRdb re-analysed the 5' RACE reads in MiXCR, keeping a single row per CDR3 protein. The profile covers tens of thousands of distinct CDR3 sequences, with approximately 4.4% appearing a single time and more than 6.5% taken by the ten largest. This clonotype was seen more than once but under ten times. This CDR3 comprises 21 residues. J was trimmed by 1 base and V by 8 bases; bases with no gene match: 20. Per the germline V gene, CDR1 is SEHNR and CDR2 is FQNEAQ (reference sequence). Sequenced: whole blood. The V and J genes are TRBV7-9 and TRBJ2-1; 13 nucleotides match TRBD2. This TCR was sampled from an adult who was a healthcare worker with PCR-confirmed SARS-CoV-2 infection or an uninfected control (not recorded which). This chain's CDR3 is CASSLPDRALGLAGSYNEQFF. The CDR3 nucleotides read TGTGCCAGCTCCCTCCCGGACAGGGCGCTGGGACTAGCGGGGTCCTACAATGAGCAGTTCTTC.